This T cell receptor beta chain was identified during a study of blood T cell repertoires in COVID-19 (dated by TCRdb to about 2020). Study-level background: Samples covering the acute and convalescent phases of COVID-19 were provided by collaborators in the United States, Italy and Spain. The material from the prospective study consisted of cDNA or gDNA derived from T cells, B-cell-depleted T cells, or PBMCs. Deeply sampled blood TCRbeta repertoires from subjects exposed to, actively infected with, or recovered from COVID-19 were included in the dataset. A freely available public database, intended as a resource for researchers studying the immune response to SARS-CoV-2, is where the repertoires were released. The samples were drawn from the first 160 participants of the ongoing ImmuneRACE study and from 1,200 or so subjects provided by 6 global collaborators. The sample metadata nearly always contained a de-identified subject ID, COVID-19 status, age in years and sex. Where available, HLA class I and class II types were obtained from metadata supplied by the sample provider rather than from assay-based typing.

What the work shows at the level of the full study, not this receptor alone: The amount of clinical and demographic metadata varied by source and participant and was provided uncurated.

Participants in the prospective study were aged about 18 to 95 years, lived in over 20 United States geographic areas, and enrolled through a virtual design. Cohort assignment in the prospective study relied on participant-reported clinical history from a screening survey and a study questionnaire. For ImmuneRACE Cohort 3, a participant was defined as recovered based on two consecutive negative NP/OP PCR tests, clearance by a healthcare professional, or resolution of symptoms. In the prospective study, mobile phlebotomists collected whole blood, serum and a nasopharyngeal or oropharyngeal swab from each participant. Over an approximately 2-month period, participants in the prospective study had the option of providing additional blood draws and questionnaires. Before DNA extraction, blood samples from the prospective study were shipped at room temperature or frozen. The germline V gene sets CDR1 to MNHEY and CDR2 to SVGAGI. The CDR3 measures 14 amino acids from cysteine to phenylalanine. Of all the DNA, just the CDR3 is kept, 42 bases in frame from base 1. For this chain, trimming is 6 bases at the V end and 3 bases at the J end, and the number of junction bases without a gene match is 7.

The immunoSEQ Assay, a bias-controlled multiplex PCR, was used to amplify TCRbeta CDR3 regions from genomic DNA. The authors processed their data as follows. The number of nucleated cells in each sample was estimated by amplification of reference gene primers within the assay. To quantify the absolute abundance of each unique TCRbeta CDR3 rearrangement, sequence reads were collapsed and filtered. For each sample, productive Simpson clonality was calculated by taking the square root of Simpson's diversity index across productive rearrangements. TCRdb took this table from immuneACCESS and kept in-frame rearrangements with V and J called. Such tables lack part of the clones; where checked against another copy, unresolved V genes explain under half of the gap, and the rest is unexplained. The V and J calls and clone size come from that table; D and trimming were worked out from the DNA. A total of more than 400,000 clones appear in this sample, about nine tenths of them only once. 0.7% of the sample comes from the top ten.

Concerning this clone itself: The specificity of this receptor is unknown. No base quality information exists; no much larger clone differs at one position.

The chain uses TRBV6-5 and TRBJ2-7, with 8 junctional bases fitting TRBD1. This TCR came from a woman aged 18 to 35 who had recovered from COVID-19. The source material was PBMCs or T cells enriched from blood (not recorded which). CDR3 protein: CASRPGQDLYEQYF. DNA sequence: TGTGCCAGCAGGCCGGGACAGGACCTCTACGAGCAGTACTTC.